This is a list of T cell receptor beta chains from one sample in a study of OX40 agonist ivuxolimab in advanced cancers. The protocol was immunoSEQ multiplex PCR, while the TCRdb copy is restricted to in-frame clones and leaves out a portion. This sample carries 65,000 to 75,000 clones, roughly 84% of them seen once, and the ten largest clones take around 2%. Sequences were derived from CD4+ or CD8+ T cells sorted from blood, sampled in a trial of the OX40 agonist ivuxolimab. These receptors were obtained from an adult with an advanced solid tumor such as melanoma, head and neck, liver or kidney cancer. Both conserved end residues are trimmed from each CDR3. A D gene is named only where the DNA matches it firmly.

d_call: TRBD1
j_call: TRBJ1-1
v_call: TRBV6-5
cdr3_aa: ASKTLTGRTEAF

d_call: .
j_call: TRBJ2-4
v_call: TRBV7-9
cdr3_aa: ASSDGDRTAKNIQY

d_call: TRBD1
j_call: TRBJ1-2
v_call: TRBV2
cdr3_aa: ASSEIGQEHYGYT

d_call: TRBD1
j_call: TRBJ1-5
v_call: TRBV10-3
cdr3_aa: AISETPGQGVGGNQPQH

d_call: TRBD2
j_call: TRBJ2-2
v_call: TRBV7-9
cdr3_aa: ASSSPIAGTPNTGELF

d_call: TRBD1
j_call: TRBJ1-2
v_call: TRBV5-1
cdr3_aa: ASSLTGTGINYGYT

d_call: .
j_call: TRBJ2-2
v_call: TRBV4-3
cdr3_aa: ASSQDSQEAIVGELF

d_call: .
j_call: TRBJ1-1
v_call: TRBV7-3
cdr3_aa: ASSLGSRRSEAF

d_call: TRBD1
j_call: TRBJ2-3
v_call: TRBV6-5
cdr3_aa: ASSTDRGTDTQY

d_call: .
j_call: TRBJ2-3
v_call: TRBV19
cdr3_aa: ASSIAGEWDTQY

d_call: .
j_call: TRBJ2-3
v_call: TRBV28
cdr3_aa: ASSSSLGALDTQY

d_call: .
j_call: TRBJ1-4
v_call: TRBV2
cdr3_aa: ASRIHATNEKLF

d_call: .
j_call: TRBJ2-5
v_call: TRBV20-1
cdr3_aa: SARDHETQY

d_call: .
j_call: TRBJ2-2
v_call: TRBV18
cdr3_aa: ASSPRLTNTGELF

d_call: TRBD1
j_call: TRBJ2-7
v_call: TRBV11-2
cdr3_aa: ASSSGQGYEQY

d_call: .
j_call: TRBJ1-2
v_call: TRBV6-1
cdr3_aa: ASSLQGDGYT

d_call: .
j_call: TRBJ2-7
v_call: TRBV20-1
cdr3_aa: SAREGSKQY

d_call: .
j_call: TRBJ2-1
v_call: TRBV18
cdr3_aa: ASSPVPSVGSYNEQF

d_call: .
j_call: TRBJ2-7
v_call: TRBV21-1
cdr3_aa: ASSNLNEGPAYEQY

d_call: TRBD1
j_call: TRBJ1-5
v_call: TRBV5-4
cdr3_aa: ASSLAGQGANQPQH

d_call: TRBD1
j_call: TRBJ1-5
v_call: TRBV28
cdr3_aa: ASTDRGKPQH

d_call: TRBD1
j_call: TRBJ1-1
v_call: TRBV19
cdr3_aa: ASSSGTVNTEAF

d_call: .
j_call: TRBJ2-7
v_call: TRBV29-1
cdr3_aa: SVTLPGGVDEQY

d_call: .
j_call: TRBJ2-3
v_call: TRBV5-1
cdr3_aa: ASSFGAGPRTDTQY

d_call: TRBD2
j_call: TRBJ2-1
v_call: TRBV29-1
cdr3_aa: SVAGPAGDSYNEQF

d_call: .
j_call: TRBJ1-1
v_call: TRBV28
cdr3_aa: ASSTSGSKAF

d_call: .
j_call: TRBJ1-2
v_call: TRBV28
cdr3_aa: ASSQGGYGYT

d_call: TRBD2
j_call: TRBJ2-3
v_call: TRBV2
cdr3_aa: ATRGGGHTDTQY

d_call: .
j_call: TRBJ2-5
v_call: TRBV5-1
cdr3_aa: ASSLQAGEETQY

d_call: .
j_call: TRBJ1-4
v_call: TRBV19
cdr3_aa: ASSMRDEKLF

d_call: .
j_call: TRBJ2-5
v_call: TRBV7-8
cdr3_aa: ASSLRPGHQETQY

d_call: .
j_call: TRBJ1-2
v_call: TRBV20-1
cdr3_aa: SAGPIYGYT

d_call: .
j_call: TRBJ1-4
v_call: TRBV7-6
cdr3_aa: ASSKGVELF

d_call: .
j_call: TRBJ2-7
v_call: TRBV7-9
cdr3_aa: ASSLDSRERDYEQY

d_call: TRBD1
j_call: TRBJ1-1
v_call: TRBV5-1
cdr3_aa: ASSPGTGGEAF

d_call: TRBD2
j_call: TRBJ2-7
v_call: TRBV2
cdr3_aa: ASKAGVYEQY

d_call: .
j_call: TRBJ1-5
v_call: TRBV2
cdr3_aa: ASRLTGDSNQPQH

d_call: .
j_call: TRBJ1-2
v_call: TRBV10-3
cdr3_aa: AISETPGMGYT

d_call: TRBD1
j_call: TRBJ2-7
v_call: TRBV5-6
cdr3_aa: ASSLQGFTYEQY

d_call: .
j_call: TRBJ2-5
v_call: TRBV10-1
cdr3_aa: ASSESDRRETQY

d_call: TRBD2
j_call: TRBJ2-3
v_call: TRBV7-2
cdr3_aa: ASSLEAGGDTDTQY

d_call: .
j_call: TRBJ1-1
v_call: TRBV28
cdr3_aa: ATLGQMNTEAF

d_call: .
j_call: TRBJ1-6
v_call: TRBV28
cdr3_aa: ASSLIRENSPLH

d_call: .
j_call: TRBJ2-7
v_call: TRBV19
cdr3_aa: ASSRYDEQY

d_call: TRBD1
j_call: TRBJ1-2
v_call: TRBV9
cdr3_aa: ASSQEGAGYT

d_call: TRBD1
j_call: TRBJ1-1
v_call: TRBV30
cdr3_aa: AWRTGMNTEAF

d_call: .
j_call: TRBJ2-3
v_call: TRBV5-6
cdr3_aa: ASSLGLATDTQY

d_call: .
j_call: TRBJ2-7
v_call: TRBV11-1
cdr3_aa: ASSLNPGLGEQY

d_call: .
j_call: TRBJ2-7
v_call: TRBV28
cdr3_aa: ASSLGRMLDEQY

d_call: TRBD1
j_call: TRBJ1-5
v_call: TRBV7-2
cdr3_aa: ASTPGQHQPQH

d_call: .
j_call: TRBJ2-3
v_call: TRBV7-8
cdr3_aa: ASSPTPSTDTQY

d_call: TRBD2
j_call: TRBJ2-3
v_call: TRBV28
cdr3_aa: ASRSTSGSGYTQY

d_call: .
j_call: TRBJ1-3
v_call: TRBV5-1
cdr3_aa: ASSLDEGRAAGNTIY

d_call: TRBD1
j_call: TRBJ1-1
v_call: TRBV2
cdr3_aa: ASRRDTGGTEAF

d_call: .
j_call: TRBJ2-3
v_call: TRBV20-1
cdr3_aa: SANLEDTQY

d_call: TRBD1
j_call: TRBJ2-1
v_call: TRBV28
cdr3_aa: ASSPMRDRYNEQF

d_call: TRBD1
j_call: TRBJ2-3
v_call: TRBV9
cdr3_aa: ASSSRIRQGIDTQY